Below are 32 T cell receptor beta chains sequenced from a single sample in a study of shared T cell receptors in the human thymus. Data came from immunoSEQ multiplex PCR; TCRdb stores just in-frame clones and leaves some out. The data show hundreds of thousands of clones, 85% to 95% seen once. The sequencing sample was made of thymocytes. The receptors were sampled from a human donor.

The J gene is TRBJ1-1, the V gene TRBV29-1, with 8 bases lining up with TRBD1. CDR1 is SQVTM, CDR2 ANQGSEA, per germline. Unmatched junction bases numbered 8, after V lost 0 bases and J lost 11 bases. CDR3 size: 13 residues. DNA for the CDR3: TGCAGCGTTGAAGATCTCCAGGGGGCGAAGGCTTTCTTT. This sequence encodes CSVEDLQGAKAFF.

This clone was found once. V gene TRBV11-2 combines with J gene TRBJ1-2; no definite D call. Trimming shortened V by 5 bases and J by 4 bases, and 14 bases separated the two germline ends. This CDR3 contains 14 residues. Looked up from germline, CDR1 is SGHAT and CDR2 is FQNNGV. The CDR3 nucleotides are TGTGCCAGCAGCAAGACCGAAGGCCCCTATGGCTACACCTTC. This gives the protein CASSKTEGPYGYTF.

J is TRBJ2-7 and V is TRBV27; D ambiguous. The CDR3 totals 14 residues. V dropped 2 bases and J dropped 7 bases, with 15 bases sitting between them. Germline CDR1 MNHEY, CDR2 SMNVEV (reference sequence). The CDR3 DNA sequence: TGTGCCAGCAGTTTAGGGCGCCCGGGTTGTGAGCAGTACTTC. Its translation is CASSLGRPGCEQYF.

This clone was observed once. This chain links TRBV28 with TRBJ1-3, with D perhaps matching TRBD1 (5 bases). Trimming cost V 6 bases and J 4 bases, with 16 bases left between them. The CDR3 extends over 15 amino acids. Germline CDR1 MDHEN, CDR2 SYDVKM. The CDR3 sequence is CASRTSRGPGNTIYF. CDR3 coding DNA: TGTGCCAGCAGGACCTCCCGGGGACCCGGAAACACCATATATTTT.

The chain uses TRBV10-3 and TRBJ2-5; D ambiguous. CDR1 and CDR2 (germline): ENHRY, SYGVKD. V dropped 9 bases and J dropped 3 bases, with 14 bases sitting between them. CDR3 size: 13 residues. CDR3 loop: CAIRWGMEETQYF. Here the CDR3 DNA reads TGTGCCATACGATGGGGAATGGAAGAGACCCAGTACTTC.

This chain connects TRBV6-5 to TRBJ1-3, with D uncertain. The germline gives CDR1 MNHEY, CDR2 SVGAGI. This CDR3 has 14 residues. V was shortened by 4 bases and J by 0 bases, with 7 bases between the two germline ends. The CDR3 nucleotides read TGTGCCAGCAGTTTTACTAGCTCTGGAAACACCATATATTTT. Translation: CASSFTSSGNTIYF.

The V call is TRBV15, the J call TRBJ1-4; possible D gene TRBD1, 6 bases. The germline V gene has CDR1 LNHNV and CDR2 YYDKDF (reference sequence). This CDR3 is built from 17 residues. V was trimmed by 3 bases and J by 6 bases, leaving 20 bases between them. The DNA for the CDR3 is TGTGCCACCAGCAGCCTCGGACAGTTTCTAGGGGATGAAAAACTGTTTTTT. Protein product: CATSSLGQFLGDEKLFF.

Only one count was recorded for this clone. The chain carries TRBV5-4 and TRBJ2-7, with D possibly being TRBD1 or TRBD2 (5 bases each). This CDR3 contains 15 residues. Trimming took 0 bases from V and 4 from J, leaving 14 bases between them. Germline V lookup: CDR1 SGHNT, CDR2 YYREEE (reference sequence). CDR3 coding DNA: TGTGCCAGCAGCTTGGGAGGGGTAGGGAAGTACGAGCAGTACTTC. This sequence encodes CASSLGGVGKYEQYF.

This clone was recorded once. This sequence joins TRBV28 and TRBJ2-1; the match to TRBD2 covers 8 bases. The CDR3 sequence is 12 residues long. In germline, CDR1 is MDHEN, CDR2 SYDVKM. J was trimmed by 13 bases and V by 1 base; bases with no gene match: 3. CDR3 DNA sequence: TGTGCCAGCAGTTTATCGGGAGGGATACAGTTCTTC. Protein product: CASSLSGGIQFF.

V is TRBV5-1 and J is TRBJ2-3, with 7 bases aligning to TRBD2. Germline CDR1 is SGHRS and CDR2 is YFSETQ. V lost 5 bases and J lost 0; bases outside the gene matches: 9. The CDR3 totals 16 residues. CDR3 residues: CASSYPGGRSTDTQYF. CDR3 nucleotides: TGCGCCAGCAGTTATCCGGGAGGTCGAAGCACAGATACGCAGTATTTT.

The chain carries TRBV18 and TRBJ1-2, with a possible D match to TRBD1 (5 bases). Germline CDR1 and CDR2: KGHSH and LQKENI. This CDR3 is 14 amino acids long. Trimming removed 3 bases at V and 4 bases at J, with 12 bases between. CDR3 in DNA: TGTGCCAGCTCACCTCAACAGGACCTCTATGGCTACACCTTC. Protein: CASSPQQDLYGYTF. The full variable domain, completed using reference TRBV18 and TRBJ1-2, is NAGVMQNPRHLVRRRGQEARLRCSPMKGHSHVYWYRQLPEEGLKFMVYLQKENIIDESGMPKERFSAEFPKEGPSILRIQQVVRGDSAAYFCASSPQQDLYGYTFGSGTRLTVV.

V and J are TRBV18 and TRBJ1-2; D is perhaps TRBD1 (5 bases). The CDR3 has 14 residues. Trimming took 3 bases from V and 4 from J, leaving 12 bases between them. Germline loops: CDR1 KGHSH, CDR2 LQKENI. The CDR3 DNA reads as TGTGCCAGCTCACCCTCGGGCAGGGTCTATGGCTACACCTTC. The encoded protein is CASSPSGRVYGYTF.

The rearrangement joins TRBV6-1 to TRBJ2-7, with D possibly being TRBD1 (5 bases). The V gene's germline CDR1 is MNHNS and CDR2 SASEGT. The V end was cut by 6 bases, the J end by 5 bases, with 5 bases between. The CDR3 length is 10 residues. The CDR3 sequence: CASRGDEQYF. In nucleotides, the CDR3 is TGTGCCAGCAGAGGGGACGAGCAGTACTTC.

In this sample, this clone turned up once. The V gene is TRBV29-1, the J gene TRBJ2-1; no reliable D call. V dropped 0 bases and J dropped 4 bases, with 13 bases sitting between them. CDR1 is SQVTM and CDR2 is ANQGSEA in the germline V gene. This CDR3 spans 15 amino acids. The CDR3 sequence is CSVEEGSPGYNEQFF. The CDR3 DNA reads TGCAGCGTTGAAGAAGGAAGTCCCGGATACAATGAGCAGTTCTTC.

The chain links TRBV28 to TRBJ1-2; 10 bases fit TRBD1. The CDR3 runs 16 residues. Per the germline V gene, CDR1 is MDHEN and CDR2 is SYDVKM. With V trimmed by 6 bases and J by 3 bases, 10 bases remained unmatched. The CDR3: CASSPPRDRGDYGYTF. In DNA form, the CDR3 reads TGTGCCAGCAGCCCCCCCCGGGACAGGGGAGACTATGGCTACACCTTC.

The chain has TRBV5-6 and TRBJ1-1; D not resolved. V lost 0 bases and J lost 4, with 10 bases in between. The CDR3 consists of 14 residues. Germline loops: CDR1 SGHDT, CDR2 YYEEEE. CDR3 bases: TGTGCCAGCAGCTTGGGGGCGCTGGGCACTGAAGCTTTCTTT. This gives the protein CASSLGALGTEAFF.

This chain connects TRBV6-1 to TRBJ1-2, with D possibly matching TRBD1 (5 bases). Trimming shortened V by 6 bases and J by 7 bases, and 15 bases separated the two germline ends. The CDR3 loop spans 13 amino acids. Germline CDR1 reads MNHNS; CDR2 reads SASEGT. CDR3 loop: CASRGWGMGGYTF. The CDR3 coding sequence is TGTGCCAGCAGGGGGTGGGGGATGGGTGGCTACACCTTC.

The chain combines TRBV5-4 with TRBJ2-2; D possibly matches TRBD1 or TRBD2 (5 bases each). The length of the CDR3 is 16 residues. With 7 bases removed from V and 4 bases from J, the gap between germline ends came to 20 bases. The germline gives CDR1 SGHNT, CDR2 YYREEE (reference sequence). CDR3 bases: TGTGCCAGCGGGTCACATGGGGCGGGCTCCACCGGGGAGCTGTTTTTT. This translates into CASGSHGAGSTGELFF.

This rearrangement joins TRBV19 to TRBJ2-2, with 12 positions matching TRBD2. The V gene end was trimmed by 7 bases and the J gene end by 5 bases; junction bases not matched to a gene: 5. The CDR3 runs to 15 residues. CDR1 is LNHDA, CDR2 SQIVND, per germline (reference sequence). DNA of the CDR3: TGTGCCAGTACCCTAGCGGGAGGGCCAACCGGGGAGCTGTTTTTT. Translation: CASTLAGGPTGELFF.

The genes are TRBV2 and TRBJ2-7; D might be TRBD1 or TRBD2, each matching 5 bases. The CDR3 is made up of 14 amino acids. The ends were cut back, 5 bases at V and 3 bases at J, with 14 bases in the middle. Germline V gives CDR1 SNHLY, CDR2 FYNNEI. The CDR3 DNA reads TGTGCCAGCAGTCTACCGGGACGGTACTACGAGCAGTACTTC. Its translation is CASSLPGRYYEQYF.

The chain couples TRBV2 to TRBJ2-3; tentatively, D is TRBD2 (5 bases). V was trimmed by 6 bases and J by 8 bases, leaving 12 bases between them. The CDR3 is made up of 12 amino acids. Germline CDR1 and CDR2: SNHLY and FYNNEI. This CDR3 reads CASRGGSGTQYF. DNA of the CDR3: TGTGCCAGCAGGGGTGGGAGTGGTACGCAGTATTTT.

V usage is TRBV28 and J usage is TRBJ1-2; TRBD1 agrees at 12 bases. Germline values: CDR1 MDHEN, CDR2 SYDVKM. The CDR3 runs to 20 residues. The V segment lost 7 bases and the J segment 2 bases; nucleotides outside the gene matches: 20. This CDR3 is CASTSGQGASAQYENYGYTF. The CDR3 region has the DNA TGTGCCAGCACTTCGGGACAGGGGGCTTCTGCGCAATATGAGAACTATGGCTACACCTTC.

The chain uses TRBV28 and TRBJ1-1; no clear D gene. The V gene lost 7 bases and the J gene lost 0 bases, with 12 bases spanning the gap. CDR3 length: 14 amino acids. Germline loops: CDR1 MDHEN, CDR2 SYDVKM. The CDR3 nucleotides read TGTGCCAGCATCCCCCAGGTCATGAACACTGAAGCTTTCTTT. It encodes CASIPQVMNTEAFF.

The chain links TRBV7-3 to TRBJ2-1; 9 bases agree with TRBD2. CDR1 and CDR2 from the germline V gene are SGHTA and FQGTGA. The CDR3 extends over 14 amino acids. The V gene end was trimmed by 2 bases and the J gene end by 8 bases; junction bases not matched to a gene: 4. CDR3 amino acids: CASSLGGRVDEQFF. The CDR3, as DNA: TGTGCCAGCAGCTTAGGCGGGAGGGTGGATGAGCAGTTCTTC.

The rearrangement joins TRBV27 to TRBJ2-2, with TRBD2 matching over 7 bases. The CDR3 sequence is 17 residues long. The V and J ends lost 2 bases and 6 bases, in that order; junction bases with no gene match: 12. Per germline, CDR1 MNHEY and CDR2 SMNVEV (reference sequence). CDR3 residues: CASSLRFGAGVPGELFF. DNA for the CDR3: TGTGCCAGCAGTTTAAGGTTCGGTGCGGGGGTCCCCGGGGAGCTGTTTTTT.

This clone appeared a few times. CDR3 region: CASSLWGQRATQETQYF. The CDR3 bases are TGTGCCAGCAGTTTATGGGGACAGCGGGCGACACAAGAGACCCAGTACTTC. This chain uses TRBV27 with TRBJ2-5; TRBD1 might be the D (7 bases). CDR1 and CDR2 from the germline V gene are MNHEY and SMNVEV (reference sequence). Trimming stripped 1 base from V and 2 bases from J, with 17 bases between. The CDR3 covers 17 residues.

This clone has just one count. V is TRBV7-2 and J is TRBJ2-5; D is possibly TRBD2 (6 bases). Germline loops: CDR1 SGHTA, CDR2 FQGNSA. Deletions cut 1 base from V and 5 bases from J, with 20 bases between. This CDR3 contains 17 residues. The CDR3 DNA reads as TGTGCCAGCAGCTTAGATCACATACGGGAGTTGGGGGAGACCCAGTACTTC. It encodes CASSLDHIRELGETQYF.

The chain couples TRBV10-3 to TRBJ2-7, with 9 positions matching TRBD1. The CDR3 spans 16 residues. Germline trimming cut 3 bases from V and 4 bases from J; bases unmatched to any gene: 10. The germline V gene has CDR1 ENHRY and CDR2 SYGVKD. The CDR3 DNA sequence: TGTGCCATCAGTGACCCTTACAGGGGGCCCACTTACGAGCAGTACTTC. As protein: CAISDPYRGPTYEQYF.

The chain carries TRBV30 and TRBJ2-1; D remains unclear. V shed 2 bases and J shed 6 bases, with 5 bases lying between them. Germline values: CDR1 GTSNPN, CDR2 SVGIG (reference sequence). This CDR3 is built from 11 residues. The CDR3 sequence: CAWSLGNEQFF. CDR3 DNA: TGTGCCTGGAGTCTTGGCAATGAGCAGTTCTTC.

The rearrangement links TRBV6-5 to TRBJ2-7; either TRBD1 or TRBD2 may fit D (5 bases each). Between the trimmed V and J ends, which lost 6 bases and 0 bases, there was a span of 12 bases. The germline gives CDR1 MNHEY, CDR2 SVGAGI. The CDR3 runs 14 residues. Here the CDR3 DNA reads TGTGCCAGCAGCTACCGGGACCGCTCCTACGAGCAGTACTTC. Translated, it gives CASSYRDRSYEQYF.

The rearrangement joins TRBV28 to TRBJ2-7, with 8 bases aligning to TRBD2. The CDR3 has 15 amino acids. CDR1 and CDR2 from the germline V gene are MDHEN and SYDVKM. With V trimmed by 10 bases and J by 6 bases, 17 bases remained unmatched. The chain's CDR3 is CATTGPGGPRGEQYF. DNA of the CDR3: TGTGCCACCACAGGGCCGGGAGGGCCTCGTGGCGAGCAGTACTTC. The whole variable domain, filled in from reference TRBV28 and TRBJ2-7, reads DVKVTQSSRYLVKRTGEKVFLECVQDMDHENMFWYRQDPGLGLRLIYFSYDVKMKEKGDIPEGYSVSREKKERFSLILESASTNQTSMYLCATTGPGGPRGEQYFGPGTRLTVT.

V gene TRBV5-1 combines with J gene TRBJ2-3; D gene uncertain. V lost 0 bases to trimming and J lost 4 bases, with 3 bases between them. CDR1 SGHRS and CDR2 YFSETQ come from the germline V gene. This CDR3 comprises 12 residues. This CDR3 is CASSLAADTQYF. The CDR3, as DNA: TGCGCCAGCAGCTTGGCGGCAGATACGCAGTATTTT.